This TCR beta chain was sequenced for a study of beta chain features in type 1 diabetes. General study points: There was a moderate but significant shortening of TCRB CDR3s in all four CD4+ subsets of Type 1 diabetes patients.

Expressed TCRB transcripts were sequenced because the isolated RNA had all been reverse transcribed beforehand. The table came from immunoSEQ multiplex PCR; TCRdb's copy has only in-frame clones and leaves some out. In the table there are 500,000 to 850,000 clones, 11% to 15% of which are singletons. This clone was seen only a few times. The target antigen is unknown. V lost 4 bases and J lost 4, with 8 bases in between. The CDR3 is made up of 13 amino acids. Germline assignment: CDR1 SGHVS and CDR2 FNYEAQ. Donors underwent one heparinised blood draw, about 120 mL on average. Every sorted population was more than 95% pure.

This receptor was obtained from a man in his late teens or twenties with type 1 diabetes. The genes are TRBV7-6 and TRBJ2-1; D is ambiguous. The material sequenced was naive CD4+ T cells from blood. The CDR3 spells CASSSTLYNEQFF. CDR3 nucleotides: TGTGCCAGCAGCTCAACCCTTTACAATGAGCAGTTCTTC.